This T cell receptor beta chain was identified in a study of regulatory T cells in long-lasting Graves disease. V was clipped by 5 bases and J by 4 bases, with 14 bases between them. Germline V gene data show CDR1 as SGHNT and CDR2 as YENEEA. CDR3 length: 14 amino acids. With iRepertoire HTBI primers and Arm-PCR of CDR3 regions, TCR beta libraries were built. TCRdb passed the multiplex PCR reads through MiXCR, listing each CDR3 protein once. The table includes about 440,000 distinct CDR3 sequences, about 15% detected once. Time point here: newly diagnosed GD, antithyroid drugs for less than 3 months. RNA from PBMCs was the source of the TCR library. In its sample, this clonotype was seen many times. This sample was also put to use in a study of T cells in Graves' hyperthyroidism and ophthalmopathy. This second study notes: Using the HTBI primer set, a first-round RT-PCR was run on the TCR CDR3. Median prediction lead before ophthalmopathy onset was around 6.9 months with the model.

The clonotype originates from a woman aged 30 to 39 with Graves disease. Here the sequenced sample was peripheral blood mononuclear cells (PBMCs), taken at new diagnosis, from a patient treated with antithyroid drugs. This rearrangement joins TRBV11-3 to TRBJ2-5; perhaps TRBD1 as D (6 bases). The CDR3 reads CASSNPGESETQYF. CDR3 in DNA: TGTGCCAGCAGCAATCCAGGGGAATCAGAGACCCAGTACTTC.